This TCR beta chain is drawn from a study of blood T cells in healthy people across ages. Study findings and constraints: Naive T cell percentage strongly correlated with TCR beta diversity.

The length of the CDR3 is 11 residues. V dropped 2 bases and J dropped 5 bases, with 2 bases sitting between them. Per the germline V gene, CDR1 is LGHDT and CDR2 is YNNKEL (reference sequence). Ten or more counts support this clonotype. What it binds is not known. Using a J-beta primer mix together with a sample-barcoded 5' primer, a second PCR was run for roughly 6 to 11 cycles. TCRdb re-called the 5' RACE reads with MiXCR, one entry per CDR3 protein. This sample has 1 million to 1.2 million distinct CDR3 sequences, with less than 45% found just once. The specimen sequenced was blood. The TCR comes from a man aged 18 to 30 in good health. The chain carries TRBV3-1 and TRBJ2-3; D not certain. The CDR3 region is CASSQQDTQYF. CDR3 coding DNA: TGTGCCAGCAGCCAACAAGATACGCAGTATTTT.